These T cell receptor beta chains were read from a single sample in a study of CD8 T cells in ankylosing spondylitis. MiXCR was run by TCRdb on the 5' RACE reads, yielding one entry per CDR3 protein. The sample lists fewer than 400,000 distinct CDR3 sequences, more than 20% seen once, with about 16% in the top ten. Sequencing was done on a sample of blood, either unsorted or a sorted T cell fraction (not recorded which). These receptors were taken from a male donor with ankylosing spondylitis. The CDR3 runs from the conserved cysteine through the conserved F or W. The D gene is left open where the match is weak. Not every row has a clone size; where given, it reads once, few, many or a size class.

j_gene	abundance	v_gene	d_gene	len	CDR3nt	CDR3aa
TRBJ2-5	few	TRBV5-1	NA	14	TGCGCCAGCAGCTGGGCGGGACAGCAAGAGACCCAGTACTTC	CASSWAGQQETQYF
TRBJ2-3	NA	TRBV12-3/TRBV12-4	TRBD2	15	TGTGCCAGCACTAGGACTAGCGGGAGCACAGATACGCAGTATTTT	CASTRTSGSTDTQYF
TRBJ2-5	NA	TRBV6-2/TRBV6-3	TRBD2	14	TGTGCCAGCAGTTATTACTCGGGAGGAGAGACCCAGTACTTC	CASSYYSGGETQYF
TRBJ2-7	NA	TRBV6-2/TRBV6-3	NA	15	TGTGCCAGCAGTTACTCGATCAGGGACACCTACGAGCAGTACTTC	CASSYSIRDTYEQYF
TRBJ1-2	few	TRBV6-5	NA	12	TGTGCCAGCAGCTACTGGGCGGGTGGCTACACCTTC	CASSYWAGGYTF
TRBJ2-1	many	TRBV7-2	NA	12	TGTGCCAGCAGCTTAGTTCTAAATGAGCAGTTCTTC	CASSLVLNEQFF
TRBJ2-7	many	TRBV5-1	TRBD1	15	TGCGCCAGCAGCTTGGATGGGACAGCTCTCTACGAGCAGTACTTC	CASSLDGTALYEQYF
TRBJ2-3	NA	TRBV20-1	TRBD2	17	TGCAGTGCTAGAGGGCCGCCGACTAGCGGGAGTGCAGATACGCAGTATTTT	CSARGPPTSGSADTQYF
TRBJ2-1	few	TRBV18	TRBD2	15	TGTGCCAGCTCACCAACTAGCGGGAGAAGCAATGAGCAGTTCTTC	CASSPTSGRSNEQFF
TRBJ1-4	NA	TRBV19	NA	15	TGTGCCAGTAGTATTGGCCGCCAGGGGAATGAAAAACTGTTTTTT	CASSIGRQGNEKLFF
TRBJ2-7	NA	TRBV9	NA	15	TGTGCCAGCAGCGTCTCCGCCACCCGCTCCTACGAGCAGTACTTC	CASSVSATRSYEQYF
TRBJ2-1	few	TRBV12-3/TRBV12-4	NA	15	TGTGCCAGCAGTTTACAGCTCCCCGGCTACAATGAGCAGTTCTTC	CASSLQLPGYNEQFF
TRBJ2-3	NA	TRBV2	NA	15	TGTGCCAGCAGCCCAGGGCGAGCCCGCACAGATACGCAGTATTTT	CASSPGRARTDTQYF
TRBJ1-1	once	TRBV12-3/TRBV12-4	NA	12	TGTGCCAGCAGTTTACACTCCACTGAAGCTTTCTTT	CASSLHSTEAFF
TRBJ1-6	few	TRBV15	NA	16	TGTGCCACCAGCAGAGATCGACAGCCTTACGCCTCACCCCTCCACTTT	CATSRDRQPYASPLHF
TRBJ2-3	NA	TRBV11-3	TRBD1	16	TGTGCCAGCAGCACTCGGGACAGGGGGTTTACAGATACGCAGTATTTT	CASSTRDRGFTDTQYF
TRBJ2-3	NA	TRBV28	TRBD2	18	TGTGCCAGCAGTTCATTACCCCGCGGGGGTCGGTACACAGATACGCAGTATTTT	CASSSLPRGGRYTDTQYF
TRBJ2-5	NA	TRBV12-3/TRBV12-4	TRBD1	15	TGTGCCAGCAGTCCGAGTACAGGGGGTGTAGAGACCCAGTACTTC	CASSPSTGGVETQYF
TRBJ1-5	few	TRBV11-2	TRBD1	15	TGTGCCAGCAGCTTGACAGGGGGTAGCAATCAGCCCCAGCATTTT	CASSLTGGSNQPQHF
TRBJ2-7	NA	TRBV5-5	NA	16	TGTGCCAGCAGCTTGGTATCCGGCGGGCCTTACTACGAGCAGTACTTC	CASSLVSGGPYYEQYF
TRBJ1-2	NA	TRBV29-1	NA	11	TGCAGCGTTGGTTTTAACTATGGCTACACCTTC	CSVGFNYGYTF
TRBJ2-1	NA	TRBV6-1	TRBD2	15	TGTGCCAGCAGGGTGCTAGCGGGACCCTACAATGAGCAGTTCTTC	CASRVLAGPYNEQFF
TRBJ2-3	many	TRBV7-2	NA	14	TGTGCCAGCAGCTTCTCGGACACCACAGATACGCAGTATTTT	CASSFSDTTDTQYF
TRBJ2-1	NA	TRBV29-1	TRBD1	13	TGCAGCGGATGGGACAGCTCCTACAATGAGCAGTTCTTC	CSGWDSSYNEQFF
TRBJ2-1	few	TRBV12-3/TRBV12-4	NA	15	TGTGCCAGCAGCCAAGACGGAACCTCCTACAATGAGCAGTTCTTC	CASSQDGTSYNEQFF
TRBJ2-5	NA	TRBV11-1	NA	14	TGTGCCAGCAGCCTTAAGGCCACCTGGGAGACCCAGTACTTC	CASSLKATWETQYF
TRBJ2-7	few	TRBV5-1	NA	14	TGCGCCAGCAGCTTGGATGCAGGTTCCTACGAGCAGTACTTC	CASSLDAGSYEQYF
TRBJ2-2	NA	TRBV20-1	NA	16	TGCAGTGCTAGAGATCGACCGGGGGTGGGCACCGGGGAGCTGTTTTTT	CSARDRPGVGTGELFF